This is a list of T cell receptor beta chains from one sample in a study of T cells in Graves' hyperthyroidism and ophthalmopathy. TCRdb re-derived calls from the multiplex PCR reads in MiXCR, one entry per CDR3 protein. The sample includes over 500,000 distinct CDR3 sequences, 17% of them seen just once. Sequencing was carried out using blood. The origin of the receptors is a young woman with Graves' ophthalmopathy. The CDR3 runs from the conserved cysteine through the conserved F or W. The D gene is left open where the match is weak. Expanded clones are given a class, and other clones once, few, many or no size at all.

d_call,j_call,clone_size,v_call,cdr3_nt,cdr3_aa
TRBD1,TRBJ1-1,many,TRBV7-8,TGTGCCAGCAGCCCTCAGACGACAGGGGGTGAAGCTTTCTTT,CASSPQTTGGEAFF
NA,TRBJ2-6,few,TRBV12-3/TRBV12-4,TGTGCCAGCAGTGGGTCGCGTGGCAGGGACAACTCTGGGGCCAACGTCCTGACTTTC,CASSGSRGRDNSGANVLTF
TRBD1,TRBJ1-1,NA,TRBV29-1,TGCAGCGCCAGGGACAGGGGGATGTACGCTGAAGCTTTCTTT,CSARDRGMYAEAFF
NA,TRBJ1-2,NA,TRBV12-3/TRBV12-4,TGTGCCATCAGACAGCCCCAGATCTATGGCTACACCTTC,CAIRQPQIYGYTF
NA,TRBJ1-1,NA,TRBV10-3,TGTGCCATCAGTGAAAGGGGACCTATGAACACTGAAGCTTTCTTT,CAISERGPMNTEAFF
NA,TRBJ2-7,many,TRBV12-3/TRBV12-4,TGTGCCAGCAGGGCGGGCAGCACCTACGAGCAGTACTTC,CASRAGSTYEQYF
TRBD1,TRBJ2-7,many,TRBV6-1,TGTGCCAGCAGTGAAGTGGGACAGGGCTACGAGCAGTACTTC,CASSEVGQGYEQYF
NA,TRBJ2-5,many,TRBV9,TGTGCCAGCAGTGTTGGGCAGGGAGAGACCCAGTACTTC,CASSVGQGETQYF
NA,TRBJ1-5,many,TRBV2,TGTGCCAGCACATTGACAGCGGGGCAGCCCCAGCATTTT,CASTLTAGQPQHF
NA,TRBJ2-3,NA,TRBV27,TGTGCCAGCAGTTCTCGGTGGGGCACAGATACGCAGTATTTT,CASSSRWGTDTQYF
TRBD2,TRBJ2-1,many,TRBV11-2,TGTGCCAGCAGCTCTCATCCGGGACTAGTTTCCAATGAGCAGTTCTTC,CASSSHPGLVSNEQFF
NA,TRBJ2-3,many,TRBV10-1,TGCGCCAGCAGTGAGTCGGGACTCGGAGATACGCAGTATTTT,CASSESGLGDTQYF
TRBD1,TRBJ2-7,many,TRBV2,TGTGCCAGTCTCCGGACAGGGGAGGACGAGCAGTACTTC,CASLRTGEDEQYF
TRBD1,TRBJ2-4,many,TRBV6-6,TGTGCCAGCAGTTACGAGGGGGCGGTCAAAAACATTCAGTACTTC,CASSYEGAVKNIQYF
NA,TRBJ1-1,NA,TRBV30,TGTGCCTGTCTTGAGGGGAACACTGAAGCTTTCTTT,CACLEGNTEAFF
TRBD1,TRBJ2-1,many,TRBV28,TGTGCCAGCAGCGCGGACAGGGCGGTAAACAATGAGCAGTTCTTC,CASSADRAVNNEQFF
NA,TRBJ2-5,NA,TRBV7-3,TGTGCCAGCTCGTCCGGGGCCGAGGAGACCCAGTACTTC,CASSSGAEETQYF
TRBD2,TRBJ2-5,many,TRBV20-1,TGCAGTGCTTTGCGGGAGGTCCACGAGACCCAGTACTTC,CSALREVHETQYF
NA,TRBJ2-7,many,TRBV2,TGTGCCAGCAGCCCGTTGTACGAGCAGTACTTC,CASSPLYEQYF
NA,TRBJ2-1,NA,TRBV24-1,TGTGCCACCAGTGGGAGCGAGAGCTCCTACAATGAGCAGTTCTTC,CATSGSESSYNEQFF
NA,TRBJ2-1,many,TRBV18,TGTGCCAGCTCACCTAAACAGGGTATCAGTGAGCAGTTCTTC,CASSPKQGISEQFF
TRBD2,TRBJ2-1,few,TRBV9,TGTGCCAGCAGCGCCCTCGGGACTAGCGGGAGGGGGATATACAATGAGCAGTTCTTC,CASSALGTSGRGIYNEQFF
NA,TRBJ1-1,many,TRBV20-1,TGCGCCAGTAATCGAGCGAACACTGAAGCTTTCTTT,CASNRANTEAFF
NA,TRBJ1-1,many,TRBV28,TGTGCCAGCAGCCCTATATCTGGGGCCGGGGACACTGAAGCTTTCTTT,CASSPISGAGDTEAFF
NA,TRBJ2-7,NA,TRBV7-9,TGTGCCAGCAGCTCCTCCGGACAAGCCTACGAGCAGTACTTC,CASSSSGQAYEQYF
TRBD1,TRBJ2-7,NA,TRBV29-1,TGCAGCGTATCGGACAGGGAGTACGAGCAGTACTTC,CSVSDREYEQYF
TRBD1,TRBJ1-1,many,TRBV11-2,TGTGCCAGCAGCTTAGGGACAGGGCTGTCTGAAGCTTTCTTT,CASSLGTGLSEAFF
NA,TRBJ1-1,NA,TRBV27,TGTGCCGGGAAGAAGAACACTGAAGCTTTCTTT,CAGKKNTEAFF
TRBD2,TRBJ2-7,NA,TRBV7-9,TGTGCCAGCAGCTTAGCGACTAGCGGGAGCCACGAGCAGTACTTC,CASSLATSGSHEQYF
NA,TRBJ1-1,many,TRBV20-1,TGCAGTGCTAGAGGGTCCGCGGACACTGAAGCTTTCTTT,CSARGSADTEAFF
TRBD1,TRBJ2-5,NA,TRBV5-1,TGCGCCAGCAGCTTGGATACAGGGGCCCAAGAGACCCAGTACTTC,CASSLDTGAQETQYF
TRBD1,TRBJ1-4,many,TRBV30,TGTGCCTGGAGTTACTTGGGACAGTTCCTAACTAATGAAAAACTGTTTTTT,CAWSYLGQFLTNEKLFF
NA,TRBJ2-4,many,TRBV28,TGTGCCAGCAGCACCACCAAGGCGGCTAGCGCTAAAAACATTCAGTACTTC,CASSTTKAASAKNIQYF
TRBD1,TRBJ1-5,few,TRBV7-8,TGTGCCAGCAGCACGACAGGGGTACAGCCCCAGCATTTT,CASSTTGVQPQHF
NA,TRBJ1-2,NA,TRBV5-4,TGTGCCAGCAGCTTGGCCGAGGGAAGAGCTAACTATGGCTACACCTTC,CASSLAEGRANYGYTF
NA,TRBJ1-2,NA,TRBV6-5,TGTGCCAGCAGTTACGGGGCCGATGGCTACACCTTC,CASSYGADGYTF
NA,TRBJ2-7,many,TRBV18,TGTGCCAGCTCACCGTCGATCCGCGACCACGAGCAGTACTTC,CASSPSIRDHEQYF
TRBD2,TRBJ2-3,NA,TRBV20-1,TGCAGTGCTCCTCGGACTAGCGGGGGGGGGGGTACGCAGTATTTT,CSAPRTSGGGGTQYF
NA,TRBJ2-2,many,TRBV12-3/TRBV12-4,TGTGCCAGCAGTTTGAGCGGAACGAGCACCGGGGAGCTGTTTTTT,CASSLSGTSTGELFF
NA,TRBJ2-7,many,TRBV20-1,TGCAGTGCCAGCGGACAAGGCCTTAGCTCCTACGAGCAGTACTTC,CSASGQGLSSYEQYF
NA,TRBJ2-1,NA,TRBV20-1,TGCAGTGCGGAGGGACGATATGAGCAGTTCTTC,CSAEGRYEQFF
NA,TRBJ1-1,NA,TRBV30,TGTGCCTGGGATGTTTCGGGACGGCAGAACACTGAAGCTTTCTTT,CAWDVSGRQNTEAFF
NA,TRBJ2-5,many,TRBV20-1,TGCAGTGCGCAGAGGTCTGGCCAAGAGACCCAGTACTTC,CSAQRSGQETQYF
NA,TRBJ2-1,NA,TRBV2,TGTGCCAGCGGTGTGACTCCCAATGAGCAGTTCTTC,CASGVTPNEQFF
NA,TRBJ2-3,many,TRBV27,TGTGCCAGCAGTTTCCTCGGGACTGCCGATACGCAGTATTTT,CASSFLGTADTQYF
NA,TRBJ2-2,few,TRBV6-1,TGTGCCAGCACTTGGAACCGACAATCCGGGGAGCTGTTTTTT,CASTWNRQSGELFF
TRBD1,TRBJ1-1,NA,TRBV19,TGTGCCAGTAGTATGAGGGGGCGGACTGAAGCTTTCTTT,CASSMRGRTEAFF
TRBD1,TRBJ1-6,few,TRBV6-1,TGTGCCAGCAGCGGACAGGGATCCTCACCCCTCCACTTT,CASSGQGSSPLHF
NA,TRBJ2-7,few,TRBV6-1,TGTGCCAGCCTGGCAGGAGAAATGATTAACGAGCAGTACTTC,CASLAGEMINEQYF
NA,TRBJ2-4,many,TRBV7-2,TGTGCCAGCAGCCCGAGAGGGCCCGGCGACATTCAGTACTTC,CASSPRGPGDIQYF
TRBD2,TRBJ2-5,NA,TRBV9,TGTGCCAGCAGCGTAAGCGGGACCCCGGGGGAGACCCAGTACTTC,CASSVSGTPGETQYF
TRBD1,TRBJ1-1,NA,TRBV7-9,TGTGCCAGCAGCTCCGGGACAGGGCTGGCTTTCTTT,CASSSGTGLAFF
TRBD1,TRBJ2-1,NA,TRBV6-1,TGTGCCAGCAGTAGACACAGGGGAATATACAATGAGCAGTTCTTC,CASSRHRGIYNEQFF
NA,TRBJ2-7,many,TRBV7-8,TGTGCCAGCAGCTTAGGTCCGGGACCTCTATACGAGCAGTACTTC,CASSLGPGPLYEQYF
NA,TRBJ2-1,many,TRBV20-1,TGCAGTGCTCTTGCGACGGGGTATGAGCAGTTCTTC,CSALATGYEQFF
NA,TRBJ2-6,NA,TRBV7-2,TGTGCCAGCAGCCCCACAGGGCCATTATCCTCTGGGGCCAACGTCCTGACTTTC,CASSPTGPLSSGANVLTF